These 23 T cell receptor beta chains share one sample of origin, sequenced in a study of OX40 agonist ivuxolimab in advanced cancers. Produced via immunoSEQ multiplex PCR; TCRdb's table is partial and in-frame only. The sample shows tens of thousands of clones, around 80% of them seen only once. The sequencing here drew on CD4+ or CD8+ T cells sorted from blood, taken in a trial of the OX40 agonist ivuxolimab. The receptors shown here come from an adult with an advanced solid tumor such as melanoma, head and neck, liver or kidney cancer.

This clone was seen a single time. The rearrangement uses TRBV19 and TRBJ1-2, with 10 bases identical to TRBD1. This CDR3 has 17 residues. The germline V gene encodes CDR1 LNHDA and CDR2 SQIVND (reference sequence). The V segment lost 3 bases and the J segment 4 bases; nucleotides outside the gene matches: 11. The CDR3 DNA reads TGTGCCAGTAGTATGGGTGACAGGGGGCGTCGAAGCTATGGCTACACCTTC. Residues: CASSMGDRGRRSYGYTF.

The V call is TRBV4-1, the J call TRBJ2-5, with D tentatively TRBD2 (6 bases). The germline V and J ends were trimmed by 6 bases and 5 bases, with 19 bases remaining between them. CDR1 and CDR2 from the germline V gene are MGHRA and YSYEKL. The CDR3 is made up of 15 amino acids. The CDR3 nucleotides are TGCGCCAGCAGGCCCGGGACTGGGGTCTGGGAGACCCAGTACTTC. Protein product: CASRPGTGVWETQYF.

The V gene is TRBV7-8, the J gene TRBJ2-3; the match to TRBD2 covers 12 bases. CDR1 SGHVS and CDR2 FQNEAQ come from the germline V gene. The V segment lost 4 bases and the J segment 5 bases; nucleotides outside the gene matches: 7. The CDR3 runs to 16 residues. CDR3 residues: CASSSGTSGLLDTQYF. CDR3 sequence (DNA): TGTGCCAGCAGCTCCGGGACTAGCGGGTTATTAGATACGCAGTATTTT.

V gene TRBV9 combines with J gene TRBJ1-2, with D possibly being TRBD1 (6 bases). Trimming pared 3 bases from V and 7 bases from J, leaving 13 bases between. This CDR3 is built from 13 residues. Germline V gene data show CDR1 as SGDLS and CDR2 as YYNGEE. In DNA form, the CDR3 reads TGTGCCAGCAGCGCCCAAAACAGGGTTGGCTACACCTTC. Protein sequence: CASSAQNRVGYTF.

The chain couples TRBV27 to TRBJ2-7, with no clear D. CDR1 MNHEY and CDR2 SMNVEV come from the germline V gene (reference sequence). This CDR3 contains 15 residues. The V gene lost 5 bases and the J gene lost 7 bases, with 21 bases spanning the gap. This CDR3 is CASSAWGLPTGEQYF. The DNA of the CDR3 is TGTGCCAGCAGTGCATGGGGTCTCCCGACCGGGGAGCAGTACTTC.

This chain connects TRBV9 to TRBJ2-2, with D possibly being TRBD2 (7 bases). Germline V gene sequence: CDR1 SGDLS, CDR2 YYNGEE. The CDR3 has 15 amino acids. Trimming took 6 bases from V and 3 from J, leaving 15 bases between them. CDR3 protein: CASTRGGWDTGELFF. The CDR3 DNA reads as TGTGCCAGCACCAGGGGAGGGTGGGACACCGGGGAGCTGTTTTTT.

V usage is TRBV7-2 and J usage is TRBJ2-3; no firm D call. With 1 base removed from V and 3 bases from J, the gap between germline ends came to 5 bases. The CDR3 totals 13 residues. Per germline, CDR1 SGHTA and CDR2 FQGNSA. The chain's CDR3 is CASSLVSTDTQYF. The CDR3 DNA sequence: TGTGCCAGCAGCTTAGTATCGACAGATACGCAGTATTTT.

The rearrangement links TRBV9 to TRBJ2-1, with 12 bases that match TRBD2. The V gene end was trimmed by 4 bases and the J gene end by 5 bases; junction bases not matched to a gene: 4. The germline V gene encodes CDR1 SGDLS and CDR2 YYNGEE. The CDR3 sequence is 15 residues long. The CDR3 sequence: CASSRLAGGDNEQFF. The CDR3 DNA is TGTGCCAGCAGCCGCCTAGCGGGAGGGGACAATGAGCAGTTCTTC.

This clone was seen only a few times. The sample carries other DNA sequences with the same CDR3. CDR3 residues: CASSLGRGYTGELFF. The CDR3 bases are TGTGCCAGCAGTTTGGGCAGGGGGTACACCGGGGAGCTGTTTTTT. The chain uses TRBV27 and TRBJ2-2; 7 bases fit TRBD1. The CDR3 has 15 amino acids. V shed 3 bases, J shed 3 bases, and the junction held 4 bases outside the gene matches. Germline loops: CDR1 MNHEY, CDR2 SMNVEV (reference sequence).

The rearrangement uses TRBV11-2 and TRBJ2-7, with 9 bases that match TRBD1. The CDR3 contains 13 residues. V was pared by 5 bases and J by 7 bases, with 6 bases of the junction left unmatched. Germline V lookup: CDR1 SGHAT, CDR2 FQNNGV. In nucleotides, the CDR3 is TGTGCCAGCAGCCTCTCGACAGGGGGTGAGCAGTACTTC. Translation gives CASSLSTGGEQYF.

This chain links TRBV5-1 with TRBJ2-7; 7 bases match TRBD2. This CDR3 is built from 14 residues. Looked up from germline, CDR1 is SGHRS and CDR2 is YFSETQ. V gave up 4 bases and J gave up 3 bases; unmatched junction bases: 7. CDR3 protein: CASSGIGDYYEQYF. In DNA form, the CDR3 reads TGCGCCAGCAGCGGAATAGGGGACTACTACGAGCAGTACTTC.

The chain uses TRBV5-1 and TRBJ1-4; TRBD1 matches 7 bases. The junction had 8 bases not matched to a gene; V was cut back by 4 bases and J by 5 bases. The length of the CDR3 is 15 residues. Germline values: CDR1 SGHRS, CDR2 YFSETQ. CDR3 coding DNA: TGCGCCAGCAGCCACCCGGGGGACAGAAATGAAAAACTGTTTTTT. Protein sequence: CASSHPGDRNEKLFF.

The chain combines TRBV5-4 with TRBJ2-4; the match to TRBD1 covers 7 bases. Germline trimming cut 3 bases from V and 3 bases from J; bases unmatched to any gene: 3. Germline assignment: CDR1 SGHNT and CDR2 YYREEE (reference sequence). The CDR3 spans 14 residues. The CDR3 region is CASSSNRGKNIQYF. CDR3 nucleotide sequence: TGTGCCAGCAGCTCAAACAGGGGCAAAAACATTCAGTACTTC.

The chain carries TRBV7-3 and TRBJ2-3, with 7 bases identical to TRBD2. The trim removed 0 bases at V and 6 bases at J, leaving 3 bases unmatched. Germline CDR1 and CDR2: SGHTA and FQGTGA. The CDR3 length is 14 residues. Here the CDR3 reads CASSLTGGPDTQYF. Written as DNA, the CDR3 is TGTGCCAGCAGCTTAACGGGAGGGCCCGATACGCAGTATTTT.

This chain connects TRBV6-6 to TRBJ2-7, with D tentatively TRBD2 (5 bases). CDR1 MNHNY and CDR2 SVGAGI come from the germline V gene (reference sequence). V was shortened by 2 bases and J by 6 bases, with 8 bases between the two germline ends. This CDR3 has 12 residues. This chain's CDR3 is CASSYRRGEQYF. DNA for the CDR3: TGTGCCAGCAGTTACAGACGGGGCGAGCAGTACTTC.

The gene calls are TRBV6-5 and TRBJ1-3; TRBD1 is a possible D gene (6 bases). V was clipped by 7 bases and J by 9 bases, with 22 bases between them. This CDR3 is built from 15 residues. Germline lookup yields CDR1 MNHEY and CDR2 SVGAGI. The CDR3 coding sequence is TGTGCCAGCATCAAAACTCCGGGCCAAGGGGGCACCATATATTTT. Amino acid sequence: CASIKTPGQGGTIYF.

The chain recombines TRBV9 with TRBJ2-1, with 7 nucleotides matching TRBD2. Trimming cost V 0 bases and J 3 bases; bases outside gene matches: 3. Germline CDR1 reads SGDLS; CDR2 reads YYNGEE. The CDR3 length is 15 residues. This chain's CDR3 is CASSVGGRDYNEQFF. The CDR3 nucleotides read TGTGCCAGCAGCGTAGGAGGGAGGGACTACAATGAGCAGTTCTTC.

This rearrangement joins TRBV15 to TRBJ1-2; 7 bases match TRBD1. The J segment lost 1 base and the V segment lost 2 bases, leaving 4 bases of the junction unmatched. The CDR3 runs 15 residues. CDR1 LNHNV and CDR2 YYDKDF come from the germline V gene (reference sequence). CDR3 DNA sequence: TGTGCCACCAGCAGACAAGGGACAGATAACTATGGCTACACCTTC. It translates to CATSRQGTDNYGYTF.

This chain joins TRBV29-1 and TRBJ1-2; D unclear. This CDR3 is built from 12 residues. Germline CDR1 is SQVTM and CDR2 is ANQGSEA. V lost 6 bases and J 5 bases, leaving 13 bases between the germline ends. The CDR3 DNA sequence: TGCAGCGTCGGAGTCTGGGGTTATGGCTACACCTTC. This translates into CSVGVWGYGYTF.

The rearrangement links TRBV27 to TRBJ2-3; a weak D match, TRBD2 (5 bases). The V end was cut by 0 bases, the J end by 3 bases, with 7 bases between. Germline-derived CDR1 and CDR2 are MNHEY and SMNVEV (reference sequence). The CDR3 spans 14 residues. CDR3 sequence: CASSLSRETDTQYF. Here the CDR3 DNA reads TGTGCCAGCAGTTTATCCCGGGAAACAGATACGCAGTATTTT.

This chain connects TRBV7-6 to TRBJ2-2, with D possibly matching TRBD2 (6 bases). Germline CDR1 SGHVS, CDR2 FNYEAQ. The V end lost 4 bases, the J end lost 3 bases, and 18 bases lay between the germline ends. The CDR3 spans 17 residues. The CDR3 DNA follows: TGTGCCAGCAGCTGGGACTTCGTAGGAGCGGACACCGGGGAGCTGTTTTTT. It is translated as CASSWDFVGADTGELFF.

The rearrangement joins TRBV5-4 to TRBJ2-3; 11 bases fit TRBD2. Unmatched junction bases numbered 6, after V lost 2 bases and J lost 1 base. Germline V gene sequence: CDR1 SGHNT, CDR2 YYREEE (reference sequence). The CDR3 covers 17 residues. In DNA form, the CDR3 reads TGTGCCAGCAGCTTAGGGACTAGCGGCAGGGGCACAGATACGCAGTATTTT. It yields the protein CASSLGTSGRGTDTQYF.

This chain uses TRBV19 with TRBJ1-5, with D perhaps matching TRBD1 (5 bases). This CDR3 region has 13 residues. V lost 5 bases to trimming and J lost 3 bases, with 8 bases between them. Germline values: CDR1 LNHDA, CDR2 SQIVND (reference sequence). The CDR3 DNA sequence: TGTGCCAGTAGTCAGGGTGCCAATCAGCCCCAGCATTTT. The encoded protein is CASSQGANQPQHF. The full variable domain, rest sourced from reference TRBV19 and TRBJ1-5, is DGGITQSPKYLFRKEGQNVTLSCEQNLNHDAMYWYRQDPGQGLRLIYYSQIVNDFQKGDIAEGYSVSREKKESFPLTVTSAQKNPTAFYLCASSQGANQPQHFGDGTRLSIL.